The 23 T cell receptor beta chains listed next were all sequenced from one sample in a study of T-cell memory formation after mild COVID-19. TCRdb reprocessed the 5' RACE reads via MiXCR and lists one record per CDR3 protein. This table holds a few hundred thousand distinct CDR3 sequences, less than 25% found once. Input material: PBMCs or a T cell subset sorted from them (not recorded which). These receptors all come from an adult woman who had mild COVID-19 (a few samples of this study predate the infection). Cell type and time point are not known.

J is TRBJ1-2 and V is TRBV7-9, with D maybe TRBD1 (5 bases). Trimming took 5 bases from V and 7 from J, leaving 14 bases between them. Germline CDR1 is SEHNR and CDR2 is FQNEAQ (reference sequence). The CDR3 consists of 13 residues. The CDR3 reads CASSRDASGGYTF. As DNA, the CDR3 is TGTGCCAGCAGCCGGGACGCCAGCGGTGGCTACACCTTC.

This clonotype came up a few times. The chain uses TRBV12-3 or TRBV12-4 and TRBJ1-5, with D unresolved. The V gene lost 10 bases and the J gene lost 0 bases, with 16 bases spanning the gap. The CDR3 contains 15 residues. The CDR3 loop is CATQKDSSSNQPQHF. The CDR3 DNA follows: TGTGCCACCCAGAAAGATAGTTCTAGCAATCAGCCCCAGCATTTT.

This chain connects TRBV19 to TRBJ1-2, with D maybe TRBD1 (5 bases). Trimming pared 2 bases from V and 2 bases from J, leaving 12 bases between. The CDR3 loop spans 15 amino acids. CDR1 is LNHDA, CDR2 SQIVND, per germline (reference sequence). CDR3 sequence reads: CASSIQNRRNYGYTF. CDR3 nucleotide sequence: TGTGCCAGTAGTATACAGAACAGGAGGAACTATGGCTACACCTTC. The complete variable domain, with remaining parts taken from reference TRBV19 and TRBJ1-2, reads DGGITQSPKYLFRKEGQNVTLSCEQNLNHDAMYWYRQDPGQGLRLIYYSQIVNDFQKGDIAEGYSVSREKKESFPLTVTSAQKNPTAFYLCASSIQNRRNYGYTFGSGTRLTVV.

In this sample, this clonotype turned up a few times. This rearrangement joins TRBV20-1 to TRBJ1-5; 8 bases fit TRBD1. CDR1 is DFQATT, CDR2 SNEGSKA, per germline (reference sequence). The CDR3 runs to 13 residues. Trimming cost V 3 bases and J 4 bases; bases outside gene matches: 2. In DNA form, the CDR3 reads TGCAGTGCTAGGGGACAGGTAAATCAGCCCCAGCATTTT. This codes for CSARGQVNQPQHF.

This clonotype was seen only a few times. The J gene is TRBJ2-2, the V gene TRBV12-3 or TRBV12-4, with D perhaps matching TRBD2 (6 bases). V lost 8 bases and J 6 bases, leaving 16 bases between the germline ends. The CDR3 covers 14 residues. The CDR3 sequence: CASGLEGMAGELFF. The CDR3 DNA is TGTGCCAGCGGATTGGAGGGGATGGCCGGGGAGCTGTTTTTT.

This clonotype has only a few counts. The J gene is TRBJ2-5, the V gene TRBV5-1; D is unresolved. This CDR3 comprises 15 residues. Trimming stripped 5 bases from V and 0 bases from J, with 14 bases between. Germline CDR1 reads SGHRS; CDR2 reads YFSETQ. The CDR3 DNA follows: TGCGCCAGCAGTGTAGGGCCGAGCAACCAAGAGACCCAGTACTTC. Translated, it gives CASSVGPSNQETQYF.

This clonotype has only a few counts. DNA for the CDR3: TGCGCCAGCAGCTTCGGGCTCAGCGAGCAGTTCTTC. It specifies CASSFGLSEQFF. The chain links TRBV5-1 to TRBJ2-1; D not resolved. CDR3 length: 12 residues. Trimming pared 2 bases from V and 10 bases from J, leaving 10 bases between. Germline V gene sequence: CDR1 SGHRS, CDR2 YFSETQ.

CDR3 bases: TGTGCCACCAGTTCCGGGACTAGCGGGAGGGAGACCTACGAGCAGTACTTC. It yields the protein CATSSGTSGRETYEQYF. The chain links TRBV24-1 to TRBJ2-7; 16 bases map to TRBD2. Germline CDR1 reads KGHDR; CDR2 reads SFDVKD. The CDR3 sequence is 17 residues long. V trimming: 6 bases; J trimming: 2 bases; junction bases outside the gene matches: 6.

This clonotype was seen a handful of times. J is TRBJ2-7 and V is TRBV4-1; D ambiguous. The CDR3 is 16 amino acids. Germline CDR1 and CDR2: MGHRA and YSYEKL. The germline V and J ends were trimmed by 1 base and 7 bases, with 20 bases remaining between them. The CDR3 spells CASSQVSSVLPWEQYF. CDR3 sequence (DNA): TGCGCCAGCAGCCAAGTATCGTCGGTCCTACCGTGGGAGCAGTACTTC.

This chain joins TRBV20-1 and TRBJ1-6; 10 bases map to TRBD1. The V segment lost 1 base and the J segment 8 bases; nucleotides outside the gene matches: 2. Germline V lookup: CDR1 DFQATT, CDR2 SNEGSKA (reference sequence). The CDR3 runs 14 residues. The CDR3 nucleotides are TGCAGTGCTAGAGCTGGGACAGGGGATTCACCCCTCCACTTT. Its protein product is CSARAGTGDSPLHF.

The sample holds a few counts of this clonotype. The chain combines TRBV6-5 with TRBJ2-1; 8 positions match TRBD2. The junction had 6 bases not matched to a gene; V was cut back by 9 bases and J by 5 bases. CDR1 MNHEY and CDR2 SVGAGI come from the germline V gene. This CDR3 region has 13 residues. This chain's CDR3 is CASKVAGHNEQFF. The CDR3 nucleotides are TGTGCCAGTAAGGTAGCGGGGCACAATGAGCAGTTCTTC.

This sequence joins TRBV6-2 or TRBV6-3 and TRBJ2-3; D gene ambiguous. This CDR3 region has 13 residues. CDR1 and CDR2 from the germline V gene are MNHEY and SVGEGT. Between the trimmed V and J ends, which lost 4 bases and 11 bases, there was a span of 16 bases. CDR3 region: CASSSLGFYEQYF. CDR3 nucleotides: TGTGCCAGCAGTTCCCTCGGGTTCTACGAGCAGTATTTT.

Only a few counts were recorded for this clonotype. This chain joins TRBV7-2 and TRBJ2-1; TRBD2 matches 8 bases. The CDR3 has 19 amino acids. V lost 3 bases, J lost 10 bases, and 23 bases stayed unmatched. CDR1 and CDR2 from the germline V gene are SGHTA and FQGNSA. CDR3 DNA sequence: TGTGCCAGCAGCTTCCATCTCCTCGCACGGGGTGCGGGAGGAGGGGAGCAGTTCTTC. Its translation is CASSFHLLARGAGGGEQFF.

The CDR3 is CASSRHNNEQFF. The CDR3 DNA sequence: TGTGCCAGCAGCCGCCATAACAATGAGCAGTTCTTC. The chain couples TRBV7-9 to TRBJ2-1; the D is unclear. This CDR3 has 12 residues. Per germline, CDR1 SEHNR and CDR2 FQNEAQ (reference sequence). The V gene lost 5 bases and the J gene lost 5 bases, with 7 bases spanning the gap.

This clonotype was counted between two and nine times. This chain uses TRBV4-3 with TRBJ1-3; D might be TRBD1 (6 bases). Trimming took off 0 bases at V and 15 bases at J, with 18 bases between the two ends. The CDR3 consists of 14 residues. The germline V gene has CDR1 LGHNA and CDR2 YSLEER. The CDR3 protein is CASSQDPTGAARYF. The CDR3 bases are TGCGCCAGCAGCCAAGACCCCACGGGGGCCGCTAGATATTTT.

This clonotype was seen a handful of times. The CDR3 reads CASSLTGTRDTQYF. As DNA, the CDR3 is TGTGCCAGCAGCCTGACAGGGACGAGAGATACGCAGTATTTT. The rearrangement joins TRBV3-1 to TRBJ2-3, with TRBD1 matching 7 bases. The CDR3 spans 14 residues. Germline V gene lookup returns CDR1 LGHDT and CDR2 YNNKEL (reference sequence). V lost 4 bases and J lost 5; bases outside the gene matches: 6.

In its sample, this clonotype was seen many times. The CDR3 loop reads CASSYSFAFF. The CDR3 DNA reads TGTGCCAGCAGTTACTCGTTTGCTTTCTTT. The J gene is TRBJ1-1, the V gene TRBV6-6, with unresolved D. Trimming cost V 0 bases and J 11 bases, with 4 bases left between them. CDR3 length equals 10 residues. Germline V gene sequence: CDR1 MNHNY, CDR2 SVGAGI (reference sequence).

The V call is TRBV4-2, the J call TRBJ2-3; 9 bases line up with TRBD1. The CDR3 contains 16 residues. CDR1 is LGHNA and CDR2 is YNFKEQ in the germline V gene. J gave up 4 bases and V 0 bases, and 5 bases lay outside the gene matches. CDR3 coding DNA: TGTGCCAGCAGCCAAGAACCCGGACAGGGGCCAGATACGCAGTATTTT. This sequence encodes CASSQEPGQGPDTQYF.

The chain is built from TRBV6-2 or TRBV6-3 and TRBJ2-1; D is unclear. Trimming removed 4 bases from V and 0 bases from J, with 7 bases in between. Germline loops: CDR1 MNHEY, CDR2 SVGEGT. The CDR3 has 14 amino acids. The CDR3: CASSSTSSYNEQFF. DNA of the CDR3: TGTGCCAGCAGTTCCACGAGCTCCTACAATGAGCAGTTCTTC.

V is TRBV6-5 and J is TRBJ1-1, with no clear D. Germline lookup yields CDR1 MNHEY and CDR2 SVGAGI. The CDR3 extends over 15 amino acids. V dropped 2 bases and J dropped 5 bases, with 15 bases sitting between them. CDR3 sequence reads: CASSYMASGNTEAFF. The CDR3 nucleotides read TGTGCCAGCAGTTACATGGCCAGCGGGAATACTGAAGCTTTCTTT.

In this sample, this clonotype turned up many times. This chain uses TRBV7-6 with TRBJ2-2, with unresolved D. The germline V gene has CDR1 SGHVS and CDR2 FNYEAQ. This CDR3 has 16 residues. V dropped 5 bases and J dropped 0 bases, with 13 bases sitting between them. CDR3 in DNA: TGTGCCAGCAGCCCGAGAGGAAGCGCGAACACCGGGGAGCTGTTTTTT. Its protein product is CASSPRGSANTGELFF.

This clonotype has only a few counts. The genes are TRBV7-9 and TRBJ1-1; D gene unclear. The CDR3 runs to 13 residues. Deletions cut 6 bases from V and 1 base from J, with 9 bases between. The germline CDR1 and CDR2 sequences are SEHNR and FQNEAQ (reference sequence). CDR3 DNA sequence: TGTGCCAGCAGGCTTCCAGCGAACACTGAAGCTTTCTTT. As protein: CASRLPANTEAFF.

The chain is built from TRBV5-1 and TRBJ2-1, with TRBD2 identical over 12 bases. Germline V gives CDR1 SGHRS, CDR2 YFSETQ. The CDR3 spans 16 residues. V lost 4 bases to trimming and J lost 2 bases; unmatched junction nucleotides: 4. CDR3 protein: CASSPTSGGTYNEQFF. Written as DNA, the CDR3 is TGCGCCAGCAGCCCCACTAGCGGGGGGACCTACAATGAGCAGTTCTTC.